This T cell receptor beta chain emerged from a study of cytomegalovirus exposure and HLA in healthy donors. Study findings and constraints: There were around 160 TCR beta chains listed as cytomegalovirus-associated.

Comment on this clone: As yet, its antigen is unknown.

The primer mix had 60 Vbeta and 13 Jbeta primers. Measured with immunoSEQ multiplex PCR; TCRdb has only the in-frame clones, and not every one. The sample has 150,000 or so clones, 75% seen once. The trim removed 4 bases at V and 5 bases at J, leaving 8 bases unmatched. The CDR3 length is 15 residues. Germline-derived CDR1 and CDR2 are SGHRS and YFSETQ. Sequences were obtained from PBMCs. This sequence joins TRBV5-1 and TRBJ2-3; 9 positions match TRBD2. The receptor was isolated from a man younger than 45 in good health and CMV-seronegative. The CDR3 reads CASSPPAGGLDTQYF. CDR3 DNA: TGCGCCAGCAGCCCCCCAGCGGGGGGACTAGATACGCAGTATTTT.